The 3 T cell receptor beta chains below all came from one sample that was sequenced in a study of blood T cell repertoires in COVID-19. TCRdb keeps only in-frame clones here, not all; method: immunoSEQ multiplex PCR. The data show roughly 260,000 clones, with around 82% seen just once and 4.7% held by the top ten. The sample was peripheral blood. These receptors all stem from a woman between 70 and 85 years old with acute or convalescent COVID-19.

The genes are TRBV7-8 and TRBJ2-4, with 9 positions matching TRBD1. Germline CDR1 is SGHVS and CDR2 is FQNEAQ. CDR3 size: 14 residues. With 5 bases clipped from V and 7 bases from J, the junction kept 6 bases outside the gene matches. The DNA for the CDR3 is TGTGCCAGCAGCCTTGGGACAGGGATGAACATTCAGTACTTC. Its protein is CASSLGTGMNIQYF.

V usage is TRBV10-1 and J usage is TRBJ1-2, with 7 bases lining up with TRBD1. This CDR3 has 16 residues. With V trimmed by 6 bases and J by 8 bases, 18 bases remained unmatched. The V gene's germline CDR1 is WNHNN and CDR2 SYGVQD (reference sequence). This chain's CDR3 is CASRVLGTAQFYGYTF. As DNA, the CDR3 is TGCGCCAGCAGAGTACTCGGGACAGCTCAATTCTACGGCTACACCTTC.

The chain recombines TRBV7-9 with TRBJ1-6, with D tentatively TRBD1 (5 bases). Germline CDR1 reads SEHNR; CDR2 reads FQNEAQ (reference sequence). V was clipped by 3 bases and J by 9 bases, with 12 bases between them. The CDR3 runs 14 residues. The CDR3 nucleotides read TGTGCCAGCAGCTTGATGCTAAGGGGTTCACCCCTCCACTTT. Translated: CASSLMLRGSPLHF.